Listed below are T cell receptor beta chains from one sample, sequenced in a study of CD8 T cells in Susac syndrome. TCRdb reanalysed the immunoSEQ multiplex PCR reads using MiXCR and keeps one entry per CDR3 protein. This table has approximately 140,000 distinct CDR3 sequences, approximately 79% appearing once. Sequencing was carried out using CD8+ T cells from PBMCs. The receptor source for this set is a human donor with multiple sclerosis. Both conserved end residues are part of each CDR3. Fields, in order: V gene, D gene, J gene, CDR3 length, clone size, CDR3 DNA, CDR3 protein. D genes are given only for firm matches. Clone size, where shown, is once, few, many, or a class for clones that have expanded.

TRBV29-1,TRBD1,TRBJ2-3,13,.,TGCAGCAGCGGACAGGGGCCCACAGATACGCAGTATTTT,CSSGQGPTDTQYF
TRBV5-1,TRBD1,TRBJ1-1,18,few,TGCGCCAGCAGCTTGATGATAAGAGGGGGCGGTATGTACACTGAAGCTTTCTTT,CASSLMIRGGGMYTEAFF
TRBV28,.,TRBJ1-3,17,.,TGTGCCAGCAGTGCAAGGACAGTTAGATCTTCTGGAAACACCATATATTTT,CASSARTVRSSGNTIYF
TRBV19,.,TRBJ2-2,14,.,TGTGCCAGTACCGGCGCAGGGGGGGCCGGGGAGCTGTTTTTT,CASTGAGGAGELFF
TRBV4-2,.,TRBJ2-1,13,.,TGTGCCAGCAGCCAAGGCGTCTACCCGGAGCAGTTCTTC,CASSQGVYPEQFF
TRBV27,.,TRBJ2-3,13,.,TGTGCCAGCGGATCCGGGTCCTGGGATACGCAGTATTTT,CASGSGSWDTQYF
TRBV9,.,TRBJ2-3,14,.,TGTGCCAGCAGCCGCCTTGGGGGCACAGATACGCAGTATTTT,CASSRLGGTDTQYF
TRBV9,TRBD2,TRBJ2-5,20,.,TGTGCCAGCAGCGTAGTGGCCGGAGCGGGGGGGCCGCGGATTAAAGAGACCCAGTACTTC,CASSVVAGAGGPRIKETQYF
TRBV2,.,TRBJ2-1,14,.,TGTGCCAGCAGTTGGACTCTGCCTCCCAATGAGCAGTTCTTC,CASSWTLPPNEQFF
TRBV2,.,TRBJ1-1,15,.,TGTGCCAGCCCTGGTCTGGGCAGAGTGAACACTGAAGCTTTCTTT,CASPGLGRVNTEAFF
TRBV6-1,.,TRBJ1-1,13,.,TGTGCCAGCACGGGGACGACGAACACTGAAGCTTTCTTT,CASTGTTNTEAFF
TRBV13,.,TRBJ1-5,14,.,TGTGCCAGCAGCTCACTACAGGAAAATCAGCCCCAGCATTTT,CASSSLQENQPQHF
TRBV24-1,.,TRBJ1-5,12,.,TGTGCCACCAGTGATTTGGGACAGCCCCAGCATTTT,CATSDLGQPQHF
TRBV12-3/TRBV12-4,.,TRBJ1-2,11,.,TGTGCCAACAGTGAAACCTATGGCTACACCTTC,CANSETYGYTF
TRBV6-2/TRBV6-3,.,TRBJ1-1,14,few,TGTGCCAGCAGTTACTTGACAGTGAACACTGAAGCTTTCTTT,CASSYLTVNTEAFF
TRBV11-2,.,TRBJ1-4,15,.,TGTGCCAGCAGCTCATCAGGGACAACTAATGAAAAACTGTTTTTT,CASSSSGTTNEKLFF
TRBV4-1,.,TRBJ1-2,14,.,TGCGCCAGCAGCCAACCCCGACAGACCTATGGCTACACCTTC,CASSQPRQTYGYTF
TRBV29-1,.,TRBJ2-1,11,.,TGCAGCGTGGGACTTAACAATGAGCAGTTCTTC,CSVGLNNEQFF
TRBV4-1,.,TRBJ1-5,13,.,TGCACCACTTCCTCAGGGGACAATCAGCCCCAGCATTTT,CTTSSGDNQPQHF
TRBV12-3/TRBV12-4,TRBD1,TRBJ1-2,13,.,TGTGCCAGCAGTTTACTGGGACAGTGGGGCTACACCTTC,CASSLLGQWGYTF
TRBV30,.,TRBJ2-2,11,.,TGTGCCTGGAGTCTCGCCGGGGAGCTGTTTTTT,CAWSLAGELFF
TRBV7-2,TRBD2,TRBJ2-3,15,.,TGTGCCAGCAGCAACCTAGCGGGAGTTATAGATACGCAGTATTTT,CASSNLAGVIDTQYF
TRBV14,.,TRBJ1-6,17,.,TGTGCCAGCAGCCATCAGGATTATCGGGGGTTGGATTCACCCCTCCACTTT,CASSHQDYRGLDSPLHF